This T cell receptor beta chain is from a study of blood T cell repertoires in COVID-19. In Seattle, patients joined the study during active infection and were tracked longitudinally. This CDR3 has 16 residues. V lost 3 bases to trimming and J lost 4 bases; unmatched junction nucleotides: 10. CDR1 is SGHNT, CDR2 YYREEE, per germline (reference sequence). Authors' data handling: The assay estimated nucleated cells by amplifying reference gene primers. Sequencing was performed with immunoSEQ multiplex PCR; in TCRdb, only in-frame clones are kept and a portion is missing. Clone size and the V and J calls come from that table; the DNA yielded D and trimming. The sample contains 150,000 or so clones, approximately 90% of which appear only once.

The sequence was obtained from a man aged 25-45 years with COVID-19, enrolled during active disease. The V and J genes are TRBV5-4 and TRBJ1-3; 7 positions match TRBD1. Sequencing input: peripheral blood. CDR3 bases: TGTGCCAGCAGCTACCGACAGGGAAGAAGCGGAAACACCATATATTTT. Its translation: CASSYRQGRSGNTIYF.